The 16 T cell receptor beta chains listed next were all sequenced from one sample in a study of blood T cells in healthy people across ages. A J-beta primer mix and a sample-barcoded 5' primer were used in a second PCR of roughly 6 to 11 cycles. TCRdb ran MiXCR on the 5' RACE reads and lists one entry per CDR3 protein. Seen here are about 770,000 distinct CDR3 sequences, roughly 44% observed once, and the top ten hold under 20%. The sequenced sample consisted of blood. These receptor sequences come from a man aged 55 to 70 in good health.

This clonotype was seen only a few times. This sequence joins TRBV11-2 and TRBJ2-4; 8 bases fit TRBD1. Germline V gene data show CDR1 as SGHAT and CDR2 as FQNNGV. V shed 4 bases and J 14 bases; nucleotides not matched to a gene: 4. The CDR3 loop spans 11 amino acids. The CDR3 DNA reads TGTGCCAGCAGCTCTGGGGGACAGGAGTACTTC. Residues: CASSSGGQEYF.

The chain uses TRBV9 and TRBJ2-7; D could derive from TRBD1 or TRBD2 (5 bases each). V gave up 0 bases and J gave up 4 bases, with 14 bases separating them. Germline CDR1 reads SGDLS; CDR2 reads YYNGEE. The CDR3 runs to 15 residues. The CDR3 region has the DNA TGTGCCAGCAGCGTAGGAGGGGAAGTGGTTTACGAGCAGTACTTC. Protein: CASSVGGEVVYEQYF.

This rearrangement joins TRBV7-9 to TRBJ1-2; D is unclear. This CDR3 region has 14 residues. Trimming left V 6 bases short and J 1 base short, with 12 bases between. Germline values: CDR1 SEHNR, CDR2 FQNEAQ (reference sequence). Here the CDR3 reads CASRQNTVNYGYTF. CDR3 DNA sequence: TGTGCCAGCAGACAGAATACAGTTAACTATGGCTACACCTTC.

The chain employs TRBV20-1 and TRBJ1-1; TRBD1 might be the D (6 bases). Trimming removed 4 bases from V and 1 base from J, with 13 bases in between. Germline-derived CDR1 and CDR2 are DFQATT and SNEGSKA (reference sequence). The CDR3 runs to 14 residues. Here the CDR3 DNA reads TGCAGTGCTATAAGAGGACAGACGAACACTGAAGCTTTCTTT. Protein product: CSAIRGQTNTEAFF.

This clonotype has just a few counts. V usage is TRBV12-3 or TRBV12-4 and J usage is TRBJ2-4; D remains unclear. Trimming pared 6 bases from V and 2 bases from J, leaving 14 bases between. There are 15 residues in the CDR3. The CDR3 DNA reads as TGTGCCAGCAGCCCGACGTTCATAACCAAAAACATTCAGTACTTC. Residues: CASSPTFITKNIQYF.

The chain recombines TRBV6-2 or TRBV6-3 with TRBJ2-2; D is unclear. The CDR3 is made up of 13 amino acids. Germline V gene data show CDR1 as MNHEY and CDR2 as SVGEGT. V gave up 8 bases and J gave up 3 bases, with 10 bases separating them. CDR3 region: CASGVTDTGELFF. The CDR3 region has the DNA TGTGCCAGCGGAGTTACGGACACCGGGGAGCTGTTTTTT.

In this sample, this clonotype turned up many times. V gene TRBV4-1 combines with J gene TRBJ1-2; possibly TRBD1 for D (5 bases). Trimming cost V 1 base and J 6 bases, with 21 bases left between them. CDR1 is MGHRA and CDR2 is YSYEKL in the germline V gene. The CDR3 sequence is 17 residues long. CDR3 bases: TGCGCCAGCAGCCAAGTAGGCCCTGGGCAGGGCTGGAATGGCTACACCTTC. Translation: CASSQVGPGQGWNGYTF.

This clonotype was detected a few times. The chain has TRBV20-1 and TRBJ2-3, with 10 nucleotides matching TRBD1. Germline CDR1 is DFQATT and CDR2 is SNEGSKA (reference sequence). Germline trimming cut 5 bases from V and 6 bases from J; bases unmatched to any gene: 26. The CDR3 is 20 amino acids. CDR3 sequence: CSAGPWDRGGRGGLKDTQYF. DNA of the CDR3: TGCAGTGCTGGTCCTTGGGACAGGGGTGGACGGGGGGGCTTAAAGGATACGCAGTATTTT.

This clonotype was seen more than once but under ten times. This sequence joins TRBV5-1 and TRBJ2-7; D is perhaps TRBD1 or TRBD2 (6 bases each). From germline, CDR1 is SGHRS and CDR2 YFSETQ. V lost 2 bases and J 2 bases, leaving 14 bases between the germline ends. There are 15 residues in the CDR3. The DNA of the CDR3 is TGCGCCAGCAGCTTAAGGGGGGACTTCACCTACGAGCAGTACTTC. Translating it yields CASSLRGDFTYEQYF.

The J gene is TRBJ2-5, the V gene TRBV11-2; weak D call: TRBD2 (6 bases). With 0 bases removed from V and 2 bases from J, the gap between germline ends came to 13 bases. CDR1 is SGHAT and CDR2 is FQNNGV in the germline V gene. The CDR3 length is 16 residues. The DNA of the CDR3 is TGTGCCAGCAGCTTAGAAGGGTACGGGACTCAAGAGACCCAGTACTTC. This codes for CASSLEGYGTQETQYF.

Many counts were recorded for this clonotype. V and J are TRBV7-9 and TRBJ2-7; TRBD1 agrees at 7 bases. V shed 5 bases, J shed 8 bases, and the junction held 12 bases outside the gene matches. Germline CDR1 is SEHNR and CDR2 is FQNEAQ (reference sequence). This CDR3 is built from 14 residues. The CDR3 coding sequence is TGTGCCAGCAGCCTTGCCGGGACAGATTTTAAGCAGTACTTC. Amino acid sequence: CASSLAGTDFKQYF.

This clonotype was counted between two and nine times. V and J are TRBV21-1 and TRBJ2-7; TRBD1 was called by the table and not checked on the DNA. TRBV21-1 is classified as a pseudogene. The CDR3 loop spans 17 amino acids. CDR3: CASSKEFGRARGYEQYF. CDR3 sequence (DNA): TGTGCCAGCAGCAAAGAATTCGGGCGCGCCCGGGGATACGAGCAGTACTTC.

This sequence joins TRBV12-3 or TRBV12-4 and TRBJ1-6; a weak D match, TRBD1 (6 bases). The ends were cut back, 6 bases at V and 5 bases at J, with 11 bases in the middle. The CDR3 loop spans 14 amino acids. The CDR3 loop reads CASSGRTDNSPLHF. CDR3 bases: TGTGCCAGCAGCGGACGGACAGATAATTCACCCCTCCACTTT.

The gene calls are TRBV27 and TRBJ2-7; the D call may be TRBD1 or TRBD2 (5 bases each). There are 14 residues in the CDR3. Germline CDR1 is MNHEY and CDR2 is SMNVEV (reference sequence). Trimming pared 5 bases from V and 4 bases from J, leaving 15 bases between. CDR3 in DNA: TGTGCCAGCAGTGTAATACCGGGGCCATACGAGCAGTACTTC. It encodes CASSVIPGPYEQYF.

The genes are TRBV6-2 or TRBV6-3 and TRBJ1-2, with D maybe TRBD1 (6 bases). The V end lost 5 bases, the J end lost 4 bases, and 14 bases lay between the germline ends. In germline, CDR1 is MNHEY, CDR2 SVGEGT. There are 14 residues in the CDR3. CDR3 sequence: CASSLLTGIYGYTF. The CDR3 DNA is TGTGCCAGCAGTCTTTTAACAGGGATCTATGGCTACACCTTC.

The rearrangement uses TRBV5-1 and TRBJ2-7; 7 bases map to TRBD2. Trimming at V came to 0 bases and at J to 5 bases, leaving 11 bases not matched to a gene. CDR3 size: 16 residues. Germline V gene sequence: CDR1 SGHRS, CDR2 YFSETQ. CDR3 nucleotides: TGCGCCAGCAGCTTGGTTTTGGTGGCTAGCGGTGACGAGCAGTACTTC. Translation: CASSLVLVASGDEQYF.